This note documents a single T cell receptor beta chain sequence. This sample stems from a study of blood T cell repertoires in COVID-19. Unmatched junction bases numbered 11, after V lost 4 bases and J lost 3 bases. Germline CDR1 reads MGHRA; CDR2 reads YSYEKL. CDR3 size: 17 residues. Authors' analysis steps: Amplifying reference gene primers gave estimates of nucleated cell counts. Only in-frame clones appear in the TCRdb table, and some are missing; sequencing was by immunoSEQ multiplex PCR. V, J and clone size are those of that table, while D and trimming were read from the DNA. Of roughly 380,000 clones in the sample, 80% to 90% were seen once.

The TCR sequence derives from a man between 25 and 39 years old who had recovered from COVID-19. The gene calls are TRBV4-1 and TRBJ2-1; 8 bases match TRBD2. The specimen was PBMCs or T cells enriched from blood (not recorded which). CDR3 sequence: CASSPYGLAVIYNEQFF. DNA of the CDR3: TGCGCCAGCAGCCCATATGGACTAGCCGTTATCTACAATGAGCAGTTCTTC.